This TCR beta chain is from a study of blood T cells in healthy people across ages. The CDR3 consists of 18 residues. The germline V gene encodes CDR1 MGHRA and CDR2 YSYEKL. V lost 1 base, J lost 1 base, and 10 bases stayed unmatched. A second roughly 6 to 11 cycle PCR used barcoded and J-beta primers. Each CDR3 protein is one row after TCRdb ran MiXCR on the 5' RACE reads. The sample holds fewer than 900,000 distinct CDR3 sequences, about 37% seen once. The genes are TRBV4-1 and TRBJ1-1; 9 nucleotides align to TRBD1. The sequence was collected from a man aged 18 to 35 in good health. The specimen was blood. The CDR3 DNA reads TGCGCCAGCAGCCAAGTTCCACCTCCGGACAGGGGGAACACTGAAGCTTTCTTT. It specifies CASSQVPPPDRGNTEAFF.